Below, 12 T cell receptor beta chains from the same sample are listed, as sequenced in a study of CD8+CD57+ T cells in acquired aplastic anemia. Genomic DNA acted as the template from which TCR beta VDJ combination and CDR3 sequence profiling were carried out. TCRdb reprocessed the reads via MiXCR and lists one record per CDR3 protein. The table shows 30,000 to 40,000 distinct CDR3 sequences, with roughly three quarters occurring only once. The sample was sorted CD4+, CD8+, or CD8+CD57+ T cells (not recorded which) from PBMCs. The receptor set was obtained from a human donor in good health, serving as a control.

The J gene is TRBJ2-5, the V gene TRBV20-1; 7 nucleotides align to TRBD2. Trimming took 3 bases from V and 2 from J; bases not matched to a gene: 6. Germline V gene data show CDR1 as DFQATT and CDR2 as SNEGSKA (reference sequence). The CDR3 spans 14 residues. CDR3 sequence (DNA): TGCAGTGCTAGGATCCTAGCGGAACAAGAGACCCAGTACTTC. It is translated as CSARILAEQETQYF.

V is TRBV15 and J is TRBJ2-7; 8 nucleotides align to TRBD1. The CDR3 covers 16 residues. Trimming took 3 bases from V and 3 from J; bases not matched to a gene: 10. Germline values: CDR1 LNHNV, CDR2 YYDKDF (reference sequence). In nucleotides, the CDR3 is TGTGCCACCAGCAGCCTAGACAGGGGCCCATTCTACGAGCAGTACTTC. It yields the protein CATSSLDRGPFYEQYF.

There are many counts of this clonotype. The V gene is TRBV20-1, the J gene TRBJ2-7, with a possible D match to TRBD1 (6 bases). V was trimmed by 3 bases and J by 7 bases, leaving 13 bases between them. This CDR3 comprises 12 residues. Germline CDR1 is DFQATT and CDR2 is SNEGSKA (reference sequence). The CDR3 sequence is CSARGAGREQYF. CDR3 in DNA: TGCAGTGCTAGGGGGGCAGGGCGGGAGCAGTACTTC.

There are a few counts of this clonotype. This rearrangement joins TRBV11-2 to TRBJ2-3, with TRBD1 matching over 10 bases. The CDR3 has 15 amino acids. Trimming took 0 bases from V and 5 from J; bases not matched to a gene: 2. Per the germline V gene, CDR1 is SGHAT and CDR2 is FQNNGV. The CDR3 is CASSLDGTGVDTQYF. The CDR3, as DNA: TGTGCCAGCAGCTTAGATGGGACAGGGGTAGATACGCAGTATTTT.

The chain is built from TRBV5-7 and TRBJ1-3; a weak D match, TRBD1 (5 bases). TRBV5-7 is assigned to the ORF class and has an uncertain function. Trimming took off 4 bases at V and 5 bases at J, with 13 bases between the two ends. This CDR3 is built from 14 residues. In nucleotides, the CDR3 is TGTGCCAGCAGCGTGGAGGGGAGGAGAAACACCATATATTTT. It is translated as CASSVEGRRNTIYF.

CDR3 sequence (DNA): TGTGCCAGCAGCCTGACAGGGTGGGCCGTTGAGGAGACCCAGTACTTC. Translated, it gives CASSLTGWAVEETQYF. The gene calls are TRBV7-9 and TRBJ2-5; 7 positions agree with TRBD1. This CDR3 comprises 16 residues. V was pared by 5 bases and J by 5 bases, with 14 bases of the junction left unmatched. Germline lookup yields CDR1 SEHNR and CDR2 FQNEAQ (reference sequence).

Points on this clonotype: A junction end diverges from the germline sequence, so it may reflect a read error. The chain has TRBV7-3 and TRBJ2-3; D remains unclear. This CDR3 has 15 amino acids. Germline assignment: CDR1 SGHTA and CDR2 FQGTGA. The chain's CDR3 is CASSSRRSPTDTQYF. CDR3 sequence (DNA): TGTGCCAGCAGCTCCCGACGGAGCCCCACAGATACGCAGTACTTT.

The gene calls are TRBV7-2 and TRBJ2-1; 7 bases are a match to TRBD1. This CDR3 is 13 amino acids long. V lost 5 bases and J lost 6; bases outside the gene matches: 4. In germline, CDR1 is SGHTA, CDR2 FQGNSA. Written as DNA, the CDR3 is TGTGCCAGCAGCCCGTGGGACAGCAATGAGCAGTTCTTC. Translation: CASSPWDSNEQFF. The full variable domain, completed using reference TRBV7-2 and TRBJ2-1, is GAGVSQSPSNKVTEKGKDVELRCDPISGHTALYWYRQSLGQGLEFLIYFQGNSAPDKSGLPSDRFSAERTGGSVSTLTIQRTQQEDSAVYLCASSPWDSNEQFFGPGTRLTVL.

The chain is built from TRBV7-9 and TRBJ1-2, with a tentative D call TRBD1 (5 bases). The CDR3 is 12 residues long. Trimming pared 4 bases from V and 8 bases from J, leaving 11 bases between. Germline CDR1 SEHNR, CDR2 FQNEAQ (reference sequence). CDR3 residues: CASSSGGEGYTF. CDR3 nucleotides: TGTGCCAGCAGCTCCGGAGGGGAAGGCTACACCTTC.

The rearrangement links TRBV19 to TRBJ2-7; the match to TRBD1 covers 8 bases. The germline gives CDR1 LNHDA, CDR2 SQIVND (reference sequence). This CDR3 has 13 residues. Trimming cost V 5 bases and J 3 bases; bases outside gene matches: 3. CDR3 amino acids: CASSRGQGYEQYF. The CDR3 nucleotides read TGTGCCAGTAGTCGTGGACAGGGCTACGAGCAGTACTTC.

This clonotype was seen only a few times. DNA of the CDR3: TGCAGTGCTAGGAAGAACTACGAGCAGTACTTC. It is translated as CSARKNYEQYF. The chain uses TRBV20-1 and TRBJ2-7; no clear D gene. The CDR3 runs 11 residues. Germline assignment: CDR1 DFQATT and CDR2 SNEGSKA (reference sequence). V was shortened by 3 bases and J by 3 bases, with 6 bases between the two germline ends.

A word on this clonotype: Being one base from a much bigger clone, this may be a read error. The chain is built from TRBV7-3 and TRBJ2-5; 9 positions agree with TRBD1. Trimming at V came to 9 bases and at J to 5 bases, leaving 4 bases not matched to a gene. In germline, CDR1 is SGHTA, CDR2 FQGTGA. The CDR3 spans 12 residues. CDR3 loop: CARQGARETQYF. The CDR3 nucleotides are TGTGCCAGACAGGGGGCTAGGGAGACCCAGTACTTC.